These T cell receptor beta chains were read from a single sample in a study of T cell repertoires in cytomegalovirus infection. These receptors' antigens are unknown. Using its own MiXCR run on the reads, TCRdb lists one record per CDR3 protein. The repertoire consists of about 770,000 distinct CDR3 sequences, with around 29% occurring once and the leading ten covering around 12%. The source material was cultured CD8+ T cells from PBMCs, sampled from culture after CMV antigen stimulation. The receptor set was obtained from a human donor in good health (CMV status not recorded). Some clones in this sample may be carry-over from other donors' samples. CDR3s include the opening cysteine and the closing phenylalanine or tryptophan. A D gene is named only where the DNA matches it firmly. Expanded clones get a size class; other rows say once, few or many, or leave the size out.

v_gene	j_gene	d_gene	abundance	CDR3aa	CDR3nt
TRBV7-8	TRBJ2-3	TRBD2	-	CASSLPRTSGNGTDTQYF	TGTGCCAGCAGCTTACCGAGGACTAGCGGAAATGGCACAGATACGCAGTATTTT
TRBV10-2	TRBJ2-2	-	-	CASGGAGGELFF	TGCGCCAGCGGGGGGGCCGGCGGGGAGCTGTTTTTT
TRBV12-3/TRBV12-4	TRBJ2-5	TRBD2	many	CASRSGGDQETQYF	TGTGCCAGCAGGTCGGGAGGGGACCAAGAGACCCAGTACTTC
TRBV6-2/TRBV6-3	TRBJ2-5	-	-	CASSETETQYF	TGTGCCAGCAGCGAAACAGAGACCCAGTACTTC
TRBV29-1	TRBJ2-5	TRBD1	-	CSVTEGTGLETQYF	TGCAGCGTTACGGAGGGGACAGGGTTGGAGACCCAGTACTTC
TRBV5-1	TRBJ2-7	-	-	CASKRLPGDEQYF	TGCGCCAGCAAAAGACTGCCGGGGGACGAGCAGTACTTC
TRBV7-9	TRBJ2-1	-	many	CASSLGGQGPYNEQFF	TGTGCCAGCAGCTTAGGGGGTCAGGGACCCTACAATGAGCAGTTCTTC
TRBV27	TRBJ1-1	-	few	CASSLYSNTEAFF	TGTGCCAGCAGTTTGTACAGTAACACTGAAGCTTTCTTT
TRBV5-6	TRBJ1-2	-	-	CASGGSGYGYTF	TGTGCCAGCGGGGGCAGCGGCTATGGCTACACCTTC
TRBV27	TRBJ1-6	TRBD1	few	CASSQQGGKSPLHF	TGTGCCAGCAGTCAACAGGGGGGAAAATCACCCCTCCACTTT
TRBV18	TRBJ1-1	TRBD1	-	CASSPGQGQAFF	TGTGCCAGCTCACCGGGACAGGGACAGGCTTTCTTT
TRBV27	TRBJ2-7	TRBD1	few	CASSVGQTYEQYF	TGTGCCAGCAGTGTGGGACAGACTTACGAGCAGTACTTC
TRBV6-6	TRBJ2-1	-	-	CASSYLLNGVYNEQFF	TGTGCCAGCAGTTACCTATTGAACGGAGTCTACAATGAGCAGTTCTTC
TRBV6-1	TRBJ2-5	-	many	CASSEARLSYQETQYF	TGTGCCAGCAGTGAAGCAAGACTCTCGTACCAAGAGACCCAGTACTTC
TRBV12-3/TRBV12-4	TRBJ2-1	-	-	CASSLAAYEQFF	TGTGCCAGCAGTTTGGCCGCATACGAGCAGTTCTTC
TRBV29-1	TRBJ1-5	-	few	CSVKEGAVGNQPQHF	TGCAGCGTTAAAGAGGGAGCAGTCGGAAATCAGCCCCAGCATTTT
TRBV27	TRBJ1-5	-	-	CASRSGPQNSNQPQHF	TGTGCCAGCAGATCGGGGCCGCAAAATAGCAATCAGCCCCAGCATTTT
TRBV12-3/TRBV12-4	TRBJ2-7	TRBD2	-	CASSHGLAGAGYEQYF	TGTGCCAGCAGCCATGGACTAGCGGGGGCTGGCTACGAGCAGTACTTC
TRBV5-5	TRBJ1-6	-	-	CASSLQGAGSPLHF	TGTGCCAGCAGCTTGCAGGGAGCGGGGTCACCCCTCCACTTT
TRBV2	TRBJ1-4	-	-	CASMTPGATNEKLFF	TGTGCCAGCATGACTCCGGGGGCAACTAATGAAAAACTGTTTTTT
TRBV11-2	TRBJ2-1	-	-	CASSPFKSEQFF	TGTGCCAGCAGCCCGTTCAAGTCGGAGCAGTTCTTC
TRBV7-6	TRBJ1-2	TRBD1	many	CASSEPFGTGGYGYTF	TGTGCCAGCAGCGAACCTTTTGGGACAGGGGGCTATGGCTACACCTTC
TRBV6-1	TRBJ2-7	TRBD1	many	CASSEDRGSYEQYF	TGTGCCAGCAGCGAGGACAGGGGCAGCTACGAGCAGTACTTC
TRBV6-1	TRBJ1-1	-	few	CASSGANLMNTEAFF	TGTGCCAGCAGTGGGGCCAACCTCATGAACACTGAAGCTTTCTTT
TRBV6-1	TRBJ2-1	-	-	CASRETDVTYNEQFF	TGTGCCAGCAGGGAAACGGACGTTACCTACAATGAGCAGTTCTTC
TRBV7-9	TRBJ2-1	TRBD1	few	CASSGDRVHEQFF	TGTGCCAGCAGCGGGGACAGGGTACATGAGCAGTTCTTC
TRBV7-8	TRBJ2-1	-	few	CASSPRPGHYNEQFF	TGTGCCAGCAGCCCGAGACCGGGGCACTACAATGAGCAGTTCTTC
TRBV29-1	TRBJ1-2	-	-	CSVATDYGYTF	TGCAGCGTTGCTACAGACTATGGCTACACCTTC
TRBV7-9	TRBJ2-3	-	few	CASSPPGGQPQSPGLTTTDTQYF	TGTGCCAGCAGCCCGCCGGGGGGACAGCCCCAGTCCCCGGGACTAACAACCACAGATACGCAGTATTTT
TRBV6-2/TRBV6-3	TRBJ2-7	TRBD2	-	CASSYPVPGLAGPNTYEQYF	TGTGCCAGCAGTTACCCCGTCCCGGGACTAGCGGGGCCTAACACCTACGAGCAGTACTTC
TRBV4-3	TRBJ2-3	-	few	CASSQDSLLGRTTDTQYF	TGCGCCAGCAGCCAAGATTCGCTCCTCGGACGCACCACAGATACGCAGTATTTT
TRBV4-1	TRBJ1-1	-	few	CASSSGRGFFEAFF	TGCGCCAGCAGCTCGGGACGAGGGTTCTTCGAAGCTTTCTTT
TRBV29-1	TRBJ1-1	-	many	CSVVLGREAFF	TGCAGCGTTGTATTGGGCCGTGAAGCTTTCTTT
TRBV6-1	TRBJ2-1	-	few	CAIGVNRADTGNEQFF	TGTGCCATCGGAGTCAACAGGGCCGACACAGGGAATGAGCAGTTCTTC
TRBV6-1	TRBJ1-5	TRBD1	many	CASRRDSNSNQPQHF	TGTGCCAGCAGACGGGACAGTAATAGCAATCAGCCCCAGCATTTT
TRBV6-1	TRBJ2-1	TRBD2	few	CASTIGLAGFNEQFF	TGTGCCAGCACGATCGGACTAGCGGGGTTTAATGAGCAGTTCTTC
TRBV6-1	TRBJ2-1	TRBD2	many	CASSVKRDYYNEQFF	TGTGCCAGCAGTGTTAAGCGGGACTATTACAATGAGCAGTTCTTC
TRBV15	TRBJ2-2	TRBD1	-	CATSFRTGGASGELFF	TGTGCCACCAGCTTCCGGACAGGGGGCGCCTCTGGGGAGCTGTTTTTT
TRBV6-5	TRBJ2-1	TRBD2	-	CASSSGLAGYSSYNEQFF	TGTGCCAGCAGTTCCGGACTAGCGGGTTACAGCTCCTACAATGAGCAGTTCTTC
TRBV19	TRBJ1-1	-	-	CASYDYTEAFF	TGTGCCAGTTATGACTACACTGAAGCTTTCTTT
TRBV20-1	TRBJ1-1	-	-	CSARDYSTGIEAFF	TGCAGTGCTAGAGACTACTCGACAGGTATTGAAGCTTTCTTT
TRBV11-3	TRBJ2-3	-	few	CASSAGQIGSTDTQYF	TGTGCCAGCAGCGCGGGACAGATTGGGAGCACAGATACGCAGTATTTT
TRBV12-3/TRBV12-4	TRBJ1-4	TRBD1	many	CASSPGEGAANEKLFF	TGTGCCAGCAGTCCTGGAGAGGGGGCCGCTAATGAAAAACTGTTTTTT
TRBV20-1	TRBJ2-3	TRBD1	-	CSARDLQGALDTQYF	TGCAGTGCTAGAGATCTACAGGGGGCTTTAGATACGCAGTATTTT
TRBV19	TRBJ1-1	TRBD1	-	CASSIDWTGGTEAFF	TGTGCCAGTAGTATAGATTGGACAGGGGGTACTGAAGCTTTCTTT
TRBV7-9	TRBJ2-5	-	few	CASTLKRGRQETQYF	TGTGCCAGCACCTTAAAGCGAGGCAGACAAGAGACCCAGTACTTC
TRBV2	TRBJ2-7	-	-	CASRNSGHLYEQYF	TGTGCCAGCAGAAACTCGGGACACCTCTACGAGCAGTACTTC
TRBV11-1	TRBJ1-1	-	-	CASSIWDTENTEAFF	TGTGCCAGCAGCATATGGGACACTGAGAACACTGAAGCTTTCTTT
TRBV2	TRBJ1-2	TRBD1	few	CASPGTGTETYGYTF	TGTGCCAGTCCCGGGACAGGGACAGAAACCTATGGCTACACCTTC
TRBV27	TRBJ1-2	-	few	CASSHSQPDRNDYGYTF	TGTGCCAGCAGTCACTCCCAACCTGACAGGAACGACTATGGCTACACCTTC
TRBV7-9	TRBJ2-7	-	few	CASSLTAGTFYEQYF	TGTGCCAGCAGCTTAACCGCGGGGACATTCTACGAGCAGTACTTC
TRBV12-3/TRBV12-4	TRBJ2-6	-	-	CASSLLGPGANVLTF	TGTGCCAGCAGTTTATTGGGCCCTGGGGCCAACGTCCTGACTTTC
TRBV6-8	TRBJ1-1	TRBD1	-	CASSVRGTGMNTGAFF	TGTGCCAGCAGTGTCCGGGGGACAGGGATGAACACTGGAGCTTTCTTT